This T cell receptor (beta chain) emerged from a study of T cell responses to AZD1222 COVID-19 vaccine. V was clipped by 5 bases and J by 1 base, with 8 bases between them. This CDR3 region has 13 residues. The data were produced by immunoSEQ multiplex PCR, yet TCRdb's version contains in-frame clones alone and is incomplete. Among 100,000 to 150,000 clones listed, 85% to 90% were seen once. This clone appeared a few times. The chain is built from TRBV12-3 or TRBV12-4 and TRBJ1-1; possible D gene TRBD1, 5 bases. The sample here was peripheral blood, taken on day 0 of AZD1222 vaccination. The source of this sequence is an adult in good health. DNA for the CDR3: TGTGCCAGCAGTACAGGAGAGAACACTGAAGCTTTCTTT. It is translated as CASSTGENTEAFF.